The T cell receptor (beta chain) under discussion was sequenced for a study of T cells in Graves' hyperthyroidism and ophthalmopathy. Study results and caveats: Most thyroid clonotypes expanded above 0.001 appeared in blood too.

This clonotype occurred many times. The antigen is not known. Amplified TCR beta CDR3 regions derived from RNA transcripts. HTBI primers were the set used in a first-round RT-PCR of the TCR CDR3. TCRdb re-derived calls from the multiplex PCR reads in MiXCR, one entry per CDR3 protein. The sample holds about 300,000 distinct CDR3 sequences, 25% to 30% seen once. The CDR3 is 14 amino acids. Deletions cut 6 bases from V and 3 bases from J, with 11 bases between. Germline lookup yields CDR1 SNHLY and CDR2 FYNNEI. The gene calls are TRBV2 and TRBJ2-2, with TRBD1 as a possible D gene (6 bases). The clonotype was recovered from a man between 40 and 49 years old with Graves' hyperthyroidism that later progressed to Graves' ophthalmopathy. Sequenced input: blood. Written as DNA, the CDR3 is TGTGCCAGCAGGGTTCGACAGGACACCGGGGAGCTGTTTTTT. This encodes CASRVRQDTGELFF.